The present entry profiles one T cell receptor (beta chain) with its context. This entry comes from a study of blood T cell repertoires in COVID-19. Overall study context: Researchers got acute and convalescent COVID-19 samples from the United States, Italy and Spain. PBMCs, B-cell-depleted T cells, or T cells were the source of the cDNA or gDNA that made up the material.

In the original workflow: Nucleated cell counts were estimated from reference gene primer amplification. The assay was immunoSEQ multiplex PCR, and TCRdb's table has in-frame clones only and misses some. V, J and clone size are those of that table, while D and trimming were read from the DNA. The sample consists of about 180,000 clones, around 80% of them appearing once. Seattle participants joined during active infection and were tracked over time. The CDR3 spans 16 residues. The ends were cut back, 0 bases at V and 1 base at J, with 14 bases in the middle. CDR1 and CDR2 from the germline V gene are SGDLS and YYNGEE.

This receptor was taken from a woman aged 80 or over with COVID-19, enrolled during active disease. This chain connects TRBV9 to TRBJ2-7; D perhaps matches TRBD1 (7 bases). Sequencing was performed on peripheral blood. CDR3 protein: CASSVAAGTESYEQYF. The CDR3 DNA is TGTGCCAGCAGCGTAGCCGCGGGGACAGAGTCCTACGAGCAGTACTTC. Combining the CDR3 with reference TRBV9 and TRBJ2-7 gives the whole variable domain DSGVTQTPKHLITATGQRVTLRCSPRSGDLSVYWYQQSLDQGLQFLIQYYNGEERAKGNILERFSAQQFPDLHSELNLSSLELGDSALYFCASSVAAGTESYEQYFGPGTRLTVT.